Each of the 7 T cell receptor beta chains below was sequenced from the same sample in a study of early T cells in non-severe SARS-CoV-2 infection listed by TCRdb under 2021. Library preparation used 5' RACE. The instrument given in TCRdb is NextSeq 500. The public sequencing data were trimmed at Q25 with fastp and processed into clonotypes with MiXCR by TCRdb, which kept only in-frame beta chains. All rows with the same CDR3 protein become a single entry with the most common DNA and genes. The sample yields approximately 76,000 distinct CDR3 sequences; more than 12% were counted once. The ten largest clones capture around 3% of the sample. The sample comprised whole blood. The receptor source for this set is an adult who was a healthcare worker with PCR-confirmed SARS-CoV-2 infection or an uninfected control (not recorded which).

The chain recombines TRBV29-1 with TRBJ1-4; no clear D gene. Germline values: CDR1 SQVTM, CDR2 ANQGSEA. Trimming left V 7 bases short and J 7 bases short, with 16 bases between. CDR3 size: 13 residues. This chain's CDR3 is CSALSGFGEKLFF. CDR3 nucleotide sequence: TGCAGCGCCCTATCGGGGTTCGGTGAAAAACTGTTTTTT. The full variable domain, completed using reference TRBV29-1 and TRBJ1-4, is SAVISQKPSRDICQRGTSLTIQCQVDSQVTMMFWYRQQPGQSLTLIATANQGSEATYESGFVIDKFPISRPNLTFSTLTVSNMSPEDSSIYLCSALSGFGEKLFFGSGTQLSVL.

Written as DNA, the CDR3 is TGTGCCAGCAGCTTAGGAGGGGCGGTCAACACTGAAGCTTTCTTT. Its protein is CASSLGGAVNTEAFF. The gene calls are TRBV7-9 and TRBJ1-1, with D maybe TRBD1 (5 bases). Germline CDR1 reads SEHNR; CDR2 reads FQNEAQ (reference sequence). V lost 1 base, J lost 2 bases, and 11 bases lay in between. The CDR3 consists of 15 residues.

In regard to this clonotype: This may arise from a read error, as a much more abundant clone is one base away. The chain is built from TRBV19 and TRBJ2-5; the D gene is possibly TRBD1 (6 bases). The ends were cut back, 3 bases at V and 5 bases at J, with 13 bases in the middle. Germline V CDR1 and CDR2: LNHDA, SQIVND (reference sequence). The CDR3 consists of 14 residues. CDR3 DNA sequence: TGTGCCAGTAGTATTTGGACAGTGGAGGAGACCCAGTACTTC. Encoded protein: CASSIWTVEETQYF.

This clonotype appeared many times. This chain joins TRBV11-2 and TRBJ2-7; 9 bases map to TRBD2. In germline, CDR1 is SGHAT, CDR2 FQNNGV. Trimming cost V 3 bases and J 0 bases; bases outside gene matches: 3. This CDR3 has 15 residues. As DNA, the CDR3 is TGTGCCAGCAGCTTTGCTAGCGGGACCTCCTACGAGCAGTACTTC. Translation gives CASSFASGTSYEQYF.

This sequence joins TRBV7-8 and TRBJ2-1, with D hard to call. The V gene's germline CDR1 is SGHVS and CDR2 FQNEAQ. CDR3 length: 15 residues. Trimming left V 5 bases short and J 0 bases short, with 11 bases between. Written as DNA, the CDR3 is TGTGCCAGCAGCGTTGATTCGAGCTCCTACAATGAGCAGTTCTTC. Translated, it gives CASSVDSSSYNEQFF.

This clonotype has a handful of counts. The chain joins TRBV10-3 to TRBJ2-7; D not certain. Germline V lookup: CDR1 ENHRY, CDR2 SYGVKD. Trimming shortened V by 0 bases and J by 4 bases, and 7 bases separated the two germline ends. The CDR3 extends over 13 amino acids. CDR3 loop: CAISESSRYEQYF. DNA of the CDR3: TGTGCCATCAGTGAGTCGAGCCGATACGAGCAGTACTTC.

The V gene is TRBV29-1, the J gene TRBJ2-1, with TRBD2 matching over 15 bases. Germline V lookup: CDR1 SQVTM, CDR2 ANQGSEA. The CDR3 spans 13 residues. V shed 7 bases and J 8 bases; nucleotides not matched to a gene: 3. The CDR3 DNA reads TGCAGCGCCGGGACTAGCGGGGGGTATGAGCAGTTCTTC. Protein sequence: CSAGTSGGYEQFF.